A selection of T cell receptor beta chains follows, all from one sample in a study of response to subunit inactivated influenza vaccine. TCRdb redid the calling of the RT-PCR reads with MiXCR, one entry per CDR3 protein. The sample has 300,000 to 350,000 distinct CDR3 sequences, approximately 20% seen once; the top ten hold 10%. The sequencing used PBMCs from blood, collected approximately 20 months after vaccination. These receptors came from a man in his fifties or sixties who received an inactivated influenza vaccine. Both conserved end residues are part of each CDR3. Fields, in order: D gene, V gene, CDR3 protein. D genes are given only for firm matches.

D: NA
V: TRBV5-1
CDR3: CASSRRSPPLDEQFF

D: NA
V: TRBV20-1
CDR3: CSARVLGAGNSGNTIYF

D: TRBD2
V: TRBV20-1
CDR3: CSASGRNRYNEQFF

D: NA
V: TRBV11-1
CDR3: CASSHTSFVGPLGYGYTF

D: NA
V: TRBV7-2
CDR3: CASSTTEVQYF

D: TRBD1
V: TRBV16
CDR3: CASSQSITGEVNTEAFF

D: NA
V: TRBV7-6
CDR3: CASSSSGTDFYEQYF

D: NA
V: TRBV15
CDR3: CATSRRQRSNQPQHF

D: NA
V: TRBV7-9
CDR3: CASSPQTEEKLFF

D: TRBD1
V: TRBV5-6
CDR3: CASRAQGAVTEAFF

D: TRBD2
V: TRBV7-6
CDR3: CASSLGRLAGGLGEQFF

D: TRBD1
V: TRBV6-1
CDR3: CASSEDYRGFGNTIYF

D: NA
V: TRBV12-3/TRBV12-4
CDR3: CASSATVVGYTF

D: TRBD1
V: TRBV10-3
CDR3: CAISPDRGSGPSQPQHF

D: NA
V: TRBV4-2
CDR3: CASSSNPTHPNYGYTF

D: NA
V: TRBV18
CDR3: CASSPSFHEQYF

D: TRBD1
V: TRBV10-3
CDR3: CAISGDRGPTRGGYTF

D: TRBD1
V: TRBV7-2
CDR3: CASSVRDSRYNEQFF

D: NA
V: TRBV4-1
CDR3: CASSLTGRGGEQFF

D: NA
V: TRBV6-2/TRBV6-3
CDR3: CASKLSGNTIYF

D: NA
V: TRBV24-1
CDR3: CATSDASGTDEQYF

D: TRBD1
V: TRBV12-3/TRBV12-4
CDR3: CASSPREGAKGYTF

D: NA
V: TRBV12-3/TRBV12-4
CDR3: CASSFSRGPSYNEQFF

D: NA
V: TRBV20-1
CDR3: CSAIYREGYTF

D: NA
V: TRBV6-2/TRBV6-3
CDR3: CASSFGASTEAFF

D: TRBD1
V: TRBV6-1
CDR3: CASSAWTGLDRQYF

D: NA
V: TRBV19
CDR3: CASSIYLVVPPGELFF

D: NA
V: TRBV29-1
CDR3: CSVALSNTGELFF

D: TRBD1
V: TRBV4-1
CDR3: CASSQEGGPEAFF

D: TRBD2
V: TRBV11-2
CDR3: CASSLERTSGMGLWFADTQYF

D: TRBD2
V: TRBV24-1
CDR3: CATSDPAGSFVSSYNEQFF

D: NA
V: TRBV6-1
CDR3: CASSEAVGRLGGYTF

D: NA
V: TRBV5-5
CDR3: CASSDYRERGQPQHF

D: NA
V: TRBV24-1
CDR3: CATSDPRSSGNTIYF

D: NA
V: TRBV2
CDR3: CASTLRGQWRTEAFF

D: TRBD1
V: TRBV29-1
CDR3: CSVNRGLQETQYF

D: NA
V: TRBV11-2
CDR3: CASRQGYNSPLHF

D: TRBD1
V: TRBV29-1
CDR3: CSGRGPRETQYF

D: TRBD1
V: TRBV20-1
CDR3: CSAPRGRGSSEAFF

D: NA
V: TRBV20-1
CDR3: CSAPTARGPEAFF

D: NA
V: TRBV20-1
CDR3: CSARGTGRTDTQYF

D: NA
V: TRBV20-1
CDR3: CSARGPGAGNTIYF

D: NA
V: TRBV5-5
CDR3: CASSLAGQAVTYEQYF

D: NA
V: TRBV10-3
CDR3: CAISEYGETQYF

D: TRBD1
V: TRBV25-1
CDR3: CASSGYRGGTEAFF

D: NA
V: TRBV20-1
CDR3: CSARRTTNEKLFF

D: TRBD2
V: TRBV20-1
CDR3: CSASILAGSSYNEQFF

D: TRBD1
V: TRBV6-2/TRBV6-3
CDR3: CASYPGQGLSFSYEQYF

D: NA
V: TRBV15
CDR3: CATSPWGDSSTGELFF

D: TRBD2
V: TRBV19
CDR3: CASSGGLAYFYEQYF

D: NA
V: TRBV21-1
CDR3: CASSKGKRGQARGSYNSPLHF

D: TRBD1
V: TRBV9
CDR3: CASSPNRGGTEAFF